Shown below are 2 T cell receptor beta chains from a single sample sequenced in a study of blood T cell repertoires in COVID-19. Some clones are missing from TCRdb's copy, which holds only in-frame ones; the method was immunoSEQ multiplex PCR. In the table there are approximately 50,000 clones, roughly three quarters of which are singletons. What was sequenced was peripheral blood. Receptors originate from a man in his fifties or sixties with active or convalescent COVID-19.

In this sample, this clone turned up once. The rearrangement links TRBV28 to TRBJ1-2; no definite D call. Germline assignment: CDR1 MDHEN and CDR2 SYDVKM. The CDR3 length is 12 residues. V was cut by 3 bases and J by 4 bases, with 6 bases left in between. The DNA of the CDR3 is TGTGCCAGCAGTTTCCCTCTCTATGGCTACACCTTC. It yields the protein CASSFPLYGYTF.

The CDR3: CASGQGDTEAFF. The CDR3 nucleotides read TGCGCCAGCGGACAGGGGGACACTGAAGCTTTCTTT. The chain carries TRBV10-1 and TRBJ1-1; 10 nucleotides agree with TRBD1. Per germline, CDR1 WNHNN and CDR2 SYGVQD (reference sequence). Trimming took 8 bases from V and 3 from J; bases not matched to a gene: 0. The CDR3 length is 12 residues.